One and the same sample provided the 32 T cell receptor beta chains below, sequenced in a study of T cell repertoires in cytomegalovirus infection. TCRdb re-derived calls from the reads in MiXCR, one entry per CDR3 protein. Of 310,000 or so distinct CDR3 sequences listed, 17% are singletons. Input material: PBMCs. The source is a human donor in good health (CMV status not recorded). Some clones in this sample may be carry-over from other donors' samples.

This clonotype occurred many times. The V call is TRBV7-2, the J call TRBJ2-3; 8 positions agree with TRBD2. The CDR3 is 17 residues long. Looked up from germline, CDR1 is SGHTA and CDR2 is FQGNSA. V lost 3 bases to trimming and J lost 2 bases; unmatched junction nucleotides: 10. The DNA for the CDR3 is TGTGCCAGCAGCTTCGGGCAGGAGCGGGGGACCACAGATACGCAGTATTTT. It translates to CASSFGQERGTTDTQYF.

The rearrangement joins TRBV6-5 to TRBJ1-5; D remains unclear. CDR1 is MNHEY, CDR2 SVGAGI, per germline. V was cut by 3 bases and J by 6 bases, with 15 bases left in between. The CDR3 consists of 15 residues. The CDR3 loop reads CASSYSRVGSQPQHF. The CDR3, as DNA: TGTGCCAGCAGTTATTCGAGGGTAGGGAGTCAGCCCCAGCATTTT.

This clonotype was counted at least ten times. The chain links TRBV4-1 to TRBJ1-1; 9 bases map to TRBD1. From germline, CDR1 is MGHRA and CDR2 YSYEKL. The CDR3 is 15 residues long. With V trimmed by 4 bases and J by 1 base, 4 bases remained unmatched. The DNA for the CDR3 is TGCGCCAGCAGCCTTTCGGACAGGGGGAACACTGAAGCTTTCTTT. Its translation: CASSLSDRGNTEAFF.

The chain recombines TRBV28 with TRBJ2-1; tentatively, D is TRBD2 (6 bases). Germline loops: CDR1 MDHEN, CDR2 SYDVKM. V was trimmed by 6 bases and J by 4 bases, leaving 19 bases between them. The CDR3 contains 16 residues. The DNA for the CDR3 is TGTGCCAGCAGCCCCCTAGGGGCGGGATCTTACAATGAGCAGTTCTTC. Translation gives CASSPLGAGSYNEQFF.

This clonotype has more than one count but fewer than ten. Here the CDR3 reads CASSDTSGGGFSYNEQFF. Here the CDR3 DNA reads TGTGCCAGCAGTGATACTAGCGGGGGGGGTTTCTCCTACAATGAGCAGTTCTTC. The J gene is TRBJ2-1, the V gene TRBV6-2 or TRBV6-3, with 13 bases aligning to TRBD2. Trimming cost V 5 bases and J 0 bases; bases outside gene matches: 7. The CDR3 length is 18 residues. Per germline, CDR1 MNHEY and CDR2 SVGEGT.

The chain links TRBV6-2 or TRBV6-3 to TRBJ2-7; the match to TRBD1 covers 8 bases. CDR3 length: 15 residues. V lost 0 bases, J lost 5 bases, and 6 bases stayed unmatched. The V gene's germline CDR1 is MNHEY and CDR2 SVGEGT. In DNA form, the CDR3 reads TGTGCCAGCAGTTACTCGGCCAGGGGGCAGGACGAGCAGTACTTC. It codes for CASSYSARGQDEQYF.

This clonotype was seen a few times. V gene TRBV6-5 combines with J gene TRBJ1-3; D is ambiguous. The CDR3 spans 15 residues. V was shortened by 0 bases and J by 2 bases, with 8 bases between the two germline ends. Germline loops: CDR1 MNHEY, CDR2 SVGAGI. The CDR3 DNA reads TGTGCCAGCAGTTACTCACGGTTTGCTGGAAACACCATATATTTT. It is translated as CASSYSRFAGNTIYF.

This clonotype was detected a few times. This chain joins TRBV5-4 and TRBJ1-1; 7 bases map to TRBD1. The germline V gene has CDR1 SGHNT and CDR2 YYREEE (reference sequence). The CDR3 totals 14 residues. Germline trimming cut 6 bases from V and 2 bases from J; bases unmatched to any gene: 7. The CDR3 loop reads CASTPRQGNTEAFF. The CDR3 DNA reads as TGTGCCAGCACCCCCAGACAGGGTAACACTGAAGCTTTCTTT.

This clonotype has a count of ten or more. V gene TRBV7-2 combines with J gene TRBJ2-4; weak D call: TRBD2 (6 bases). The CDR3 is 14 residues long. With 6 bases removed from V and 4 bases from J, the gap between germline ends came to 13 bases. CDR1 is SGHTA and CDR2 is FQGNSA in the germline V gene. This CDR3 is CASRVAGKKNIQYF. The CDR3 bases are TGTGCCAGCAGAGTCGCGGGGAAGAAAAACATTCAGTACTTC.

This clonotype showed up just a few times. CDR3 in amino acids: CASTPQGRGGTDTQYF. As DNA, the CDR3 is TGTGCCAGCACCCCCCAGGGGCGGGGGGGCACAGATACGCAGTATTTT. The chain employs TRBV12-3 or TRBV12-4 and TRBJ2-3, with 8 nucleotides matching TRBD2. This CDR3 spans 16 amino acids. V shed 7 bases, J shed 1 base, and the junction held 10 bases outside the gene matches.

This clonotype was detected ten times or more. For the CDR3, the DNA is TGCGCCAGCAGCCAAGAATCTGGGGGGCTGTACAATGAGCAGTTCTTC. Residues: CASSQESGGLYNEQFF. The chain joins TRBV4-1 to TRBJ2-1; D might be TRBD1 or TRBD2, each matching 6 bases. The CDR3 contains 16 residues. Germline V gene data show CDR1 as MGHRA and CDR2 as YSYEKL. Between the trimmed V and J ends, which lost 0 bases and 4 bases, there was a span of 13 bases.

V gene TRBV5-1 combines with J gene TRBJ2-1; D gene uncertain. CDR3 length: 13 residues. Between the trimmed V and J ends, which lost 9 bases and 12 bases, there was a span of 22 bases. Germline assignment: CDR1 SGHRS and CDR2 YFSETQ. The CDR3 is CANSTPPGLSQFF. The DNA of the CDR3 is TGCGCCAACAGTACCCCCCCGGGCTTGTCGCAGTTCTTC.

The chain carries TRBV28 and TRBJ2-2; D not certain. V was cut by 7 bases and J by 4 bases, with 16 bases left in between. The CDR3 sequence is 15 residues long. Looked up from germline, CDR1 is MDHEN and CDR2 is SYDVKM. CDR3 DNA sequence: TGTGCCAGCATTAGTGGCATGCGAACCACCGGGGAGCTGTTTTTT. Translating it yields CASISGMRTTGELFF.

This clonotype turned up a few times. This chain uses TRBV2 with TRBJ2-7; possibly TRBD1 or TRBD2 for D (5 bases each). The CDR3 is made up of 14 amino acids. The germline gives CDR1 SNHLY, CDR2 FYNNEI. The ends were cut back, 5 bases at V and 4 bases at J, with 15 bases in the middle. The CDR3, as DNA: TGTGCCAGCAGTCCGGGACGGGGTTCATACGAGCAGTACTTC. It is translated as CASSPGRGSYEQYF.

In this sample, this clonotype turned up many times. V and J are TRBV7-9 and TRBJ2-5, with 8 bases identical to TRBD1. The CDR3 sequence is 15 residues long. The germline CDR1 and CDR2 sequences are SEHNR and FQNEAQ (reference sequence). V gave up 5 bases and J gave up 1 base; unmatched junction bases: 6. CDR3 DNA sequence: TGTGCCAGCAGCGACGGACAGGGCGGCCAAGAGACCCAGTACTTC. Amino acids: CASSDGQGGQETQYF.

The sample holds many counts of this clonotype. This sequence joins TRBV7-6 and TRBJ2-1; D unclear. The CDR3 sequence is 15 residues long. Germline lookup yields CDR1 SGHVS and CDR2 FNYEAQ. The germline V and J ends were trimmed by 0 bases and 6 bases, with 12 bases remaining between them. As DNA, the CDR3 is TGTGCCAGCAGCTTAGCGGAGAGGCTCCGCAATGAGCAGTTCTTC. This codes for CASSLAERLRNEQFF.

A few counts support this clonotype. The chain couples TRBV11-2 to TRBJ1-4; the D is unclear. The CDR3 sequence is 15 residues long. Germline CDR1 reads SGHAT; CDR2 reads FQNNGV. Trimming shortened V by 5 bases and J by 3 bases, and 13 bases separated the two germline ends. Written as DNA, the CDR3 is TGTGCCAGCAGCGCCACACGGGCGGCTAATGAAAAACTGTTTTTT. It codes for CASSATRAANEKLFF.

CDR3 amino acids: CSARDSGNSYEQYF. The DNA of the CDR3 is TGCAGTGCTAGAGATTCGGGGAACTCCTACGAGCAGTACTTC. The chain links TRBV20-1 to TRBJ2-7; tentatively, D is TRBD2 (5 bases). Germline lookup yields CDR1 DFQATT and CDR2 SNEGSKA (reference sequence). This CDR3 is built from 14 residues. Trimming took off 0 bases at V and 0 bases at J, with 9 bases between the two ends.

This clonotype was picked up many times. This chain links TRBV7-3 with TRBJ1-1, with D perhaps TRBD1 (6 bases). The germline V gene encodes CDR1 SGHTA and CDR2 FQGTGA. Trimming cost V 6 bases and J 2 bases, with 10 bases left between them. This CDR3 is built from 13 residues. The CDR3 spells CASSWTANTEAFF. DNA of the CDR3: TGTGCCAGCAGTTGGACAGCTAACACTGAAGCTTTCTTT.

This clonotype turned up a few times. The chain links TRBV20-1 to TRBJ1-3; the D gene is possibly TRBD1 (6 bases). Trimming took off 7 bases at V and 0 bases at J, with 16 bases between the two ends. Germline CDR1 DFQATT, CDR2 SNEGSKA (reference sequence). This CDR3 is 15 amino acids long. As DNA, the CDR3 is TGCAGTGTTGCTAGGAGGACAGCCTCTGGAAACACCATATATTTT. Its protein is CSVARRTASGNTIYF.

This clonotype was observed a few times. The genes are TRBV27 and TRBJ2-1, with D tentatively TRBD1 (5 bases). The CDR3 loop spans 14 amino acids. With 5 bases removed from V and 0 bases from J, the gap between germline ends came to 8 bases. In germline, CDR1 is MNHEY, CDR2 SMNVEV (reference sequence). This CDR3 is CASSTGSSYNEQFF. CDR3 DNA sequence: TGTGCCAGCAGTACAGGAAGCTCCTACAATGAGCAGTTCTTC.

The chain couples TRBV10-3 to TRBJ1-6; TRBD1 matches 7 bases. V trimming: 3 bases; J trimming: 7 bases; junction bases outside the gene matches: 6. Germline-derived CDR1 and CDR2 are ENHRY and SYGVKD. The CDR3 sequence is 15 residues long. The DNA for the CDR3 is TGTGCCATCAGTGAATTGGAGGGGGCGAATTCACCCCTCCACTTT. Its protein is CAISELEGANSPLHF.

The chain uses TRBV5-8 and TRBJ1-5; D remains unclear. The CDR3 consists of 20 residues. Germline V gene data show CDR1 as SGHTS and CDR2 as YDEGEE. Trimming stripped 6 bases from V and 0 bases from J, with 28 bases between. The DNA of the CDR3 is TGTGCCAGCATCCTAAAGATGGACGGCGTAGGGTTATATAGCAATCAGCCCCAGCATTTT. Protein product: CASILKMDGVGLYSNQPQHF.

This clonotype was recorded only once. The chain is built from TRBV2 and TRBJ2-5; 7 bases fit TRBD2. The germline V gene has CDR1 SNHLY and CDR2 FYNNEI. Germline trimming cut 5 bases from V and 3 bases from J; bases unmatched to any gene: 18. The CDR3 runs 18 residues. The CDR3 DNA follows: TGTGCCAGCAGTAACCCCCCGGGACTACCTTCCCTGGAAGAGACCCAGTACTTC. Protein: CASSNPPGLPSLEETQYF.

This clonotype was detected ten times or more. The rearrangement links TRBV4-1 to TRBJ2-6; 9 positions match TRBD1. From germline, CDR1 is MGHRA and CDR2 YSYEKL. The CDR3 is 15 residues long. With V trimmed by 4 bases and J by 2 bases, 0 bases remained unmatched. CDR3 in DNA: TGCGCCAGCAGCCGGGACAGGGCTGGGGCCAACGTCCTGACTTTC. Its protein is CASSRDRAGANVLTF.

This clonotype was observed a handful of times. V gene TRBV28 combines with J gene TRBJ2-3; D unclear. Germline CDR1 MDHEN, CDR2 SYDVKM. Trimming cost V 8 bases and J 1 base, with 22 bases left between them. CDR3 length equals 17 residues. The CDR3 loop is CASLTLVAPGRTDTQYF. For the CDR3, the DNA is TGTGCCAGCCTTACCCTAGTGGCCCCGGGCCGCACAGATACGCAGTATTTT.

In its sample, this clonotype was seen a few times. The chain couples TRBV4-1 to TRBJ1-2, with D possibly matching TRBD1 (6 bases). V was cut by 5 bases and J by 5 bases, with 21 bases left in between. The CDR3 contains 16 residues. The germline V gene has CDR1 MGHRA and CDR2 YSYEKL. The CDR3 protein is CASSVPAGQPMYGYTF. The DNA of the CDR3 is TGCGCCAGCAGCGTGCCGGCAGGACAGCCGATGTATGGCTACACCTTC.

This clonotype was detected only a few times. The CDR3 DNA reads as TGTGCCAGCAGTTACTCGGGACAGGGCTATCAGCCCCAGCATTTT. This codes for CASSYSGQGYQPQHF. This chain joins TRBV6-6 and TRBJ1-5; 9 bases fit TRBD1. V shed 0 bases and J 5 bases; nucleotides not matched to a gene: 2. CDR1 and CDR2 (germline): MNHNY, SVGAGI (reference sequence). The CDR3 loop spans 15 amino acids.

The chain employs TRBV27 and TRBJ1-6; unclear D gene. CDR1 and CDR2 from the germline V gene are MNHEY and SMNVEV (reference sequence). Between the trimmed V and J ends, which lost 2 bases and 7 bases, there was a span of 12 bases. This CDR3 has 15 residues. The CDR3 coding sequence is TGTGCCAGCAGTTTAAGGTCTGGGAGGAATTCACCCCTCCACTTT. Translating it yields CASSLRSGRNSPLHF.

This clonotype was counted a few times. The rearrangement links TRBV6-6 to TRBJ1-6, with D possibly being TRBD1 (5 bases). Trimming took off 6 bases at V and 5 bases at J, with 14 bases between the two ends. CDR1 and CDR2 (germline): MNHNY, SVGAGI (reference sequence). CDR3 length: 15 amino acids. The CDR3 DNA sequence: TGTGCCAGCAGGGATACCGGCAGGGATAATTCACCCCTCCACTTT. Encoded protein: CASRDTGRDNSPLHF.

This clonotype was seen ten or more times. The genes are TRBV6-2 or TRBV6-3 and TRBJ2-7; D may be TRBD1 (6 bases). Deletions cut 6 bases from V and 0 bases from J, with 15 bases between. CDR1 is MNHEY, CDR2 SVGEGT, per germline. The CDR3 is made up of 15 amino acids. CDR3 protein: CASSKIGQYSYEQYF. Written as DNA, the CDR3 is TGTGCCAGCAGCAAGATCGGACAGTACTCCTACGAGCAGTACTTC.

The gene calls are TRBV7-2 and TRBJ2-2; D is unclear. Germline assignment: CDR1 SGHTA and CDR2 FQGNSA. This CDR3 spans 17 amino acids. V was pared by 2 bases and J by 0 bases, with 13 bases between. The DNA for the CDR3 is TGTGCCAGCAGCTTATTAACGGCGGCTGCGAACACCGGGGAGCTGTTTTTT. This codes for CASSLLTAAANTGELFF.